Below are 27 T cell receptor beta chains sequenced from a single sample in a study of blood T cell repertoires in COVID-19. Libraries were prepared by immunoSEQ multiplex PCR; TCRdb keeps only in-frame clonotypes and omits some of them. The sample records nearly 250,000 clones, roughly four fifths being singletons. Material: peripheral blood. The source of these receptors is a woman older than 75 with acute or convalescent COVID-19.

The V gene is TRBV11-3, the J gene TRBJ2-1, with TRBD1 matching over 10 bases. V lost 4 bases, J lost 6 bases, and 6 bases stayed unmatched. Germline V gene data show CDR1 as SGHNT and CDR2 as YENEEA. There are 15 residues in the CDR3. CDR3 in amino acids: CASSSGTGEPNEQFF. In nucleotides, the CDR3 is TGTGCCAGCAGCTCCGGGACAGGGGAGCCCAATGAGCAGTTCTTC.

The rearrangement links TRBV7-9 to TRBJ2-7, with a weak D call TRBD1 (6 bases). Trimming shortened V by 2 bases and J by 2 bases, and 10 bases separated the two germline ends. This CDR3 is built from 14 residues. Germline CDR1 is SEHNR and CDR2 is FQNEAQ (reference sequence). This chain's CDR3 is CASSLRGHPYEQYF. The CDR3 nucleotides are TGTGCCAGCAGCTTAAGGGGACATCCCTACGAGCAGTACTTC.

This chain joins TRBV6-6 and TRBJ1-2, with 8 bases aligning to TRBD1. V dropped 7 bases and J dropped 4; count of bases not matched to a gene: 11. CDR1 and CDR2 from the germline V gene are MNHNY and SVGAGI (reference sequence). The CDR3 covers 15 residues. CDR3: CASTRAGGASYGYTF. The CDR3 bases are TGTGCCAGCACTAGGGCAGGGGGCGCGAGCTATGGCTACACCTTC.

The chain is built from TRBV6-5 and TRBJ2-7, with a weak D call TRBD2 (6 bases). V lost 0 bases and J lost 2, with 14 bases in between. The CDR3 has 16 residues. The germline gives CDR1 MNHEY, CDR2 SVGAGI. In DNA, the CDR3 is TGTGCCAGCAGTTACTCGATTCTAGCGTGGACCTACGAGCAGTACTTC. This codes for CASSYSILAWTYEQYF.

This clone was picked up one time. This chain connects TRBV6-1 to TRBJ1-5; 9 bases agree with TRBD1. Germline CDR1 is MNHNS and CDR2 is SASEGT. Trimming at V came to 8 bases and at J to 5 bases, leaving 22 bases not matched to a gene. The CDR3 is made up of 19 amino acids. CDR3 DNA: TGTGCCAGCCGTGTCTACCTTCGGACAGGGGCGAAGGGCTATCAGCCCCAGCATTTT. It encodes CASRVYLRTGAKGYQPQHF.

The chain carries TRBV24-1 and TRBJ2-3; tentative D call: TRBD1 (6 bases). There are 14 residues in the CDR3. Germline V lookup: CDR1 KGHDR, CDR2 SFDVKD. Trimming shortened V by 4 bases and J by 8 bases, and 15 bases separated the two germline ends. The CDR3 region has the DNA TGTGCCACCAGTGACCCAGGAAAAGGGGGTACGCAGTATTTT. Amino acids: CATSDPGKGGTQYF.

V gene TRBV7-6 combines with J gene TRBJ2-1, with 8 bases matching TRBD2. This CDR3 is built from 16 residues. Germline assignment: CDR1 SGHVS and CDR2 FNYEAQ. V was pared by 0 bases and J by 8 bases, with 9 bases of the junction left unmatched. For the CDR3, the DNA is TGTGCCAGCAGCTTAGCGGCGGGGGGAGGGTTGTATGAGCAGTTCTTC. Amino acid sequence: CASSLAAGGGLYEQFF. Combining the CDR3 with reference TRBV7-6 and TRBJ2-1 gives the whole variable domain GAGVSQSPRYKVTKRGQDVALRCDPISGHVSLYWYRQALGQGPEFLTYFNYEAQQDKSGLPNDRFSAERPEGSISTLTIQRTEQRDSAMYRCASSLAAGGGLYEQFFGPGTRLTVL.

This chain links TRBV15 with TRBJ2-6; TRBD2 might be the D (5 bases). This CDR3 has 13 residues. Germline CDR1 and CDR2: LNHNV and YYDKDF (reference sequence). The CDR3 reads CATRISGANVLTF. The CDR3 DNA reads TGTGCTACTAGGATTTCTGGGGCCAACGTCCTGACTTTC.

The J gene is TRBJ1-6, the V gene TRBV6-5; D not certain. Deletions cut 4 bases from V and 7 bases from J, with 11 bases between. Germline V gene sequence: CDR1 MNHEY, CDR2 SVGAGI. This CDR3 region has 14 residues. CDR3 sequence reads: CASSFTGKNSPLHF. The CDR3 DNA reads TGTGCCAGCAGTTTCACCGGGAAAAATTCACCCCTCCACTTT.

The V and J genes are TRBV9 and TRBJ2-3; D perhaps matches TRBD2 (6 bases). The CDR3 has 16 amino acids. Germline V gene data show CDR1 as SGDLS and CDR2 as YYNGEE. V lost 3 bases, J lost 0 bases, and 14 bases lay in between. The CDR3 reads CASSAHWGDSTDTQYF. CDR3 nucleotides: TGTGCCAGCAGCGCACACTGGGGGGATAGCACAGATACGCAGTATTTT.

J is TRBJ1-2 and V is TRBV7-3; 9 bases align to TRBD1. CDR3 length: 14 amino acids. J lost 7 bases, V lost 5 bases, and 8 bases had no gene match. Per germline, CDR1 SGHTA and CDR2 FQGTGA. CDR3 coding DNA: TGTGCCAGCAGCCACACAGGGGGCATGGGTGGCTACACCTTC. Its protein is CASSHTGGMGGYTF.

This rearrangement joins TRBV5-8 to TRBJ1-2, with a weak D call TRBD1 (6 bases). V lost 5 bases to trimming and J lost 0 bases, with 8 bases between them. The CDR3 runs 13 residues. Germline values: CDR1 SGHTS, CDR2 YDEGEE. CDR3: CASRRTANYGYTF. The CDR3 region has the DNA TGTGCCAGCAGAAGGACAGCTAACTATGGCTACACCTTC.

This chain connects TRBV13 to TRBJ2-3; 10 bases align to TRBD1. The V and J ends lost 5 bases and 4 bases, in that order; junction bases with no gene match: 12. CDR1 and CDR2 from the germline V gene are PRHDT and FYEKMQ (reference sequence). The CDR3 consists of 17 residues. CDR3 DNA: TGTGCCAGCAGCCTCGGACAGGGGGGGTTTATGCCAGATACGCAGTATTTT. Translation gives CASSLGQGGFMPDTQYF.

CDR3 in amino acids: CASSRARESPLHF. The CDR3 DNA reads as TGTGCCAGCAGTCGTGCCCGGGAGTCACCCCTCCACTTT. This chain uses TRBV6-5 with TRBJ1-6; no clear D gene. The V end lost 5 bases, the J end lost 10 bases, and 12 bases lay between the germline ends. Germline V gene sequence: CDR1 MNHEY, CDR2 SVGAGI. The CDR3 is 13 amino acids.

The rearrangement joins TRBV7-2 to TRBJ2-2; 9 bases align to TRBD2. The V and J ends lost 3 bases and 4 bases, in that order; junction bases with no gene match: 9. Germline CDR1 is SGHTA and CDR2 is FQGNSA. This CDR3 comprises 17 residues. The CDR3 protein is CASSFSGGRAGTGELFF. The CDR3, as DNA: TGTGCCAGCAGCTTCTCAGGCGGGAGGGCCGGCACCGGGGAGCTGTTTTTT.

This clone appeared a single time. The rearrangement joins TRBV20-1 to TRBJ2-7, with no clear D. CDR1 is DFQATT and CDR2 is SNEGSKA in the germline V gene (reference sequence). Trimming took 3 bases from V and 2 from J, leaving 14 bases between them. The CDR3 is 14 residues long. This chain's CDR3 is CSASSQVSPYEQYF. In nucleotides, the CDR3 is TGCAGTGCTAGTAGCCAGGTATCCCCCTACGAGCAGTACTTC.

The chain carries TRBV21-1 and TRBJ2-2; the table assigns TRBD2, which was not confirmed against the DNA. TRBV21-1 is a known pseudogene. This CDR3 contains 16 residues. The CDR3 loop reads CASSKDGVTNTGELFF. Written as DNA, the CDR3 is TGTGCCAGCAGCAAAGATGGAGTAACGAACACCGGGGAGCTGTTTTTT.

The chain has TRBV18 and TRBJ2-1; no clear D gene. CDR1 and CDR2 (germline): KGHSH, LQKENI. This CDR3 is built from 12 residues. Trimming removed 2 bases from V and 8 bases from J, with 7 bases in between. CDR3 DNA sequence: TGTGCCAGCTCACCAACGTCAGATGAGCAGTTCTTC. This sequence encodes CASSPTSDEQFF.

This chain uses TRBV29-1 with TRBJ1-1; D is undetermined. With 6 bases removed from V and 1 base from J, the gap between germline ends came to 12 bases. The germline gives CDR1 SQVTM, CDR2 ANQGSEA. The CDR3 has 13 residues. The CDR3 reads CSVRSDGNTEAFF. CDR3 in DNA: TGCAGCGTGCGCAGCGATGGGAACACTGAAGCTTTCTTT.

The V gene is TRBV6-5, the J gene TRBJ1-1; unclear D gene. Germline V gene sequence: CDR1 MNHEY, CDR2 SVGAGI. V lost 4 bases, J lost 4 bases, and 4 bases lay in between. The CDR3 is made up of 11 amino acids. The CDR3 nucleotides read TGTGCCAGCAGTTCTGTCACTGAAGCTTTCTTT. It encodes CASSSVTEAFF.

This chain uses TRBV7-3 with TRBJ1-2; TRBD1 matches at 7 bases. From germline, CDR1 is SGHTA and CDR2 FQGTGA. The CDR3 totals 15 residues. V dropped 5 bases and J dropped 3; count of bases not matched to a gene: 9. The CDR3: CASSEAGGGDYGYTF. For the CDR3, the DNA is TGTGCCAGCAGCGAAGCAGGGGGTGGGGACTATGGCTACACCTTC.

The CDR3 DNA reads as TGTGCCAGCAGAAAGACAGGGCAACGATATGGCTACACCTTC. It specifies CASRKTGQRYGYTF. J is TRBJ1-2 and V is TRBV6-5; 7 positions match TRBD1. V lost 6 bases to trimming and J lost 5 bases; unmatched junction nucleotides: 9. The CDR3 sequence is 14 residues long. Germline V lookup: CDR1 MNHEY, CDR2 SVGAGI.

The chain uses TRBV29-1 and TRBJ2-7; 13 bases match TRBD2. V was pared by 7 bases and J by 3 bases, with 3 bases of the junction left unmatched. This CDR3 contains 13 residues. In germline, CDR1 is SQVTM, CDR2 ANQGSEA. CDR3 sequence: CSGGTSGNYEQYF. The CDR3 DNA reads as TGCAGCGGAGGGACTAGCGGGAACTACGAGCAGTACTTC.

This clone was counted between two and nine times. The rearrangement links TRBV5-1 to TRBJ2-5; D is perhaps TRBD2 (5 bases). The CDR3 extends over 13 amino acids. Germline V gives CDR1 SGHRS, CDR2 YFSETQ. V was cut by 5 bases and J by 2 bases, with 10 bases left in between. CDR3 coding DNA: TGCGCCAGCAGTATCCCGGGGCAAGAGACCCAGTACTTC. Amino acids: CASSIPGQETQYF.

The chain employs TRBV5-1 and TRBJ2-1, with 8 bases identical to TRBD2. From germline, CDR1 is SGHRS and CDR2 YFSETQ. With V trimmed by 7 bases and J by 3 bases, 9 bases remained unmatched. The CDR3 is made up of 15 amino acids. DNA of the CDR3: TGCGCCAGCCGTGGGGGCGGGGGGTTCTACAATGAGCAGTTCTTC. It translates to CASRGGGGFYNEQFF.

CDR3 loop: CATKTSGPPETQYF. CDR3 DNA: TGTGCCACCAAGACTAGCGGTCCTCCGGAGACCCAGTACTTC. This sequence joins TRBV19 and TRBJ2-5, with TRBD2 matching over 9 bases. There are 14 residues in the CDR3. With 10 bases clipped from V and 5 bases from J, the junction kept 11 bases outside the gene matches. Germline CDR1 and CDR2: LNHDA and SQIVND (reference sequence).

The rearrangement links TRBV7-2 to TRBJ1-2; D is undetermined. The CDR3 is made up of 14 amino acids. Per germline, CDR1 SGHTA and CDR2 FQGNSA. Trimming pared 5 bases from V and 5 bases from J, leaving 15 bases between. Written as DNA, the CDR3 is TGTGCCAGCAGCCCCGGAGGGAACGGTTATGGCTACACCTTC. Translation: CASSPGGNGYGYTF.